This TCR beta chain was documented in a study of blood T cell repertoires in COVID-19 (dated by TCRdb to 2020 to 2022). Context from the whole study: The collaborator samples originated in the United States, Italy and Spain and spanned the acute and convalescent phases of COVID-19. The prospective study material was composed of cDNA or gDNA derived from T cells, B-cell-depleted T cells, or PBMCs. The dataset comprised deeply sampled blood TCRbeta repertoires from subjects exposed to, actively infected with, or recovered from COVID-19. The repertoires were released in a freely available public database meant as a resource for research on the immune response to SARS-CoV-2. The samples were drawn from two sources: the first 160 participants of the ongoing ImmuneRACE study, and over 1,000 subjects contributed by 6 global collaborators. Nearly every sample came with metadata listing a de-identified subject ID, COVID-19 status, age in years and sex. Where available, HLA class I and class II types were taken from metadata supplied by the sample provider and were not determined by assay-based typing. What the study reported, not specific to this receptor: The quantity of clinical and demographic metadata differed by source and by participant and was supplied without curation.

In regard to this clone: The antigen this receptor binds is unknown. It has no much larger one-base neighbor in the sample; base qualities were not kept.

In Seattle, one collaborating source enrolled patients while the infection was active and tracked those patients longitudinally over the course of disease. Collaborating institutions collected whole blood in K2EDTA tubes following their own protocols. Collaborator samples were shipped for TCRbeta analysis as frozen whole blood, isolated PBMCs, or DNA extracted from either sample type. The CDR3, cysteine through phenylalanine, is 13 amino acids long. Only CDR3 DNA remains: 39 bases, in frame from the first base. V drops 1 base and J drops 7 bases, leaving 7 bases in between. The germline V gene (reference sequence) provides CDR1 SEHNR and CDR2 FQNEAQ. TCRbeta CDR3 regions were amplified from genomic DNA using the immunoSEQ Assay, a bias-controlled multiplex PCR. The paper's data handling went like this. The number of nucleated cells in each sample was estimated from the amplification of reference gene primers within the assay. Sequence reads were collapsed and filtered to measure the absolute abundance of every unique TCRbeta CDR3 rearrangement. For each sample, productive Simpson clonality was calculated as the square root of Simpson's diversity index across productive rearrangements. Held by TCRdb, this immuneACCESS table contains in-frame sequences only and omits some clones. Under half of the omission traces to an unresolved V gene where checked; the cause of the rest is unknown. V and J calls and clone size are given by that table; D and trimming were obtained from the DNA. The sample contains about 120,000 clones, around 90% of them found a single time. Together, the top ten hold about 3.8% of the sample.

The rearrangement combines TRBV7-9 with TRBJ2-2; no D gene is confidently identified. The receptor's source is an older woman with COVID-19, enrolled during active disease. The sequencing input was peripheral blood. The DNA sequence is as follows: TGTGCCAGCAGCTTAGGGCAGTTCGGGGAGCTGTTTTTT. This sequence encodes CASSLGQFGELFF.